A single sample gave rise to the 28 T cell receptor beta chains below, sequenced in a study of T cells in Graves' hyperthyroidism and ophthalmopathy. Using RNA transcripts as the source, TCR beta CDR3 regions were amplified. The HTBI primer set was used in a first-round RT-PCR of the TCR CDR3. In TCRdb, the multiplex PCR reads were re-called with MiXCR into one record per CDR3 protein. The sample shows 490,000 or so distinct CDR3 sequences, roughly 45% of them seen only once. The material sequenced was peripheral blood or thyroid tissue (not recorded which). The receptors were sampled from an adult woman with Graves' disease, either hyperthyroidism or ophthalmopathy (not recorded which).

The table lists this clonotype with a few counts. This CDR3 reads CASSLSGSTNYGYTF. The CDR3 bases are TGTGCCAGCAGCTTGAGCGGGAGTACTAACTATGGCTACACCTTC. This chain connects TRBV7-3 to TRBJ1-2, with no clear D. Per the germline V gene, CDR1 is SGHTA and CDR2 is FQGTGA. V was cut by 3 bases and J by 0 bases, with 11 bases left in between. This CDR3 region has 15 residues.

This clonotype was detected ten times or more. The chain recombines TRBV2 with TRBJ1-1; D is ambiguous. Germline values: CDR1 SNHLY, CDR2 FYNNEI. The CDR3 is 16 residues long. Between the trimmed V and J ends, which lost 3 bases and 4 bases, there was a span of 18 bases. CDR3 loop: CASSDPRVGGTTEAFF. CDR3 DNA sequence: TGTGCCAGCAGTGATCCTAGGGTAGGAGGAACCACTGAAGCTTTCTTT.

The chain uses TRBV10-2 and TRBJ2-5; 7 nucleotides line up with TRBD2. The germline V gene encodes CDR1 WSHSY and CDR2 SAAADI. With V trimmed by 8 bases and J by 5 bases, 14 bases remained unmatched. The CDR3 runs to 15 residues. The CDR3 here is CASCNRGGSGETQYF. The CDR3 DNA follows: TGCGCCAGCTGCAACCGGGGCGGGAGTGGGGAGACCCAGTACTTC.

This clonotype was recorded many times. The chain recombines TRBV7-2 with TRBJ1-1; D not resolved. The V end was cut by 0 bases, the J end by 0 bases, with 5 bases between. Per germline, CDR1 SGHTA and CDR2 FQGNSA. The CDR3 is made up of 14 amino acids. Written as DNA, the CDR3 is TGTGCCAGCAGCTTAGCACTTATGAACACTGAAGCTTTCTTT. Protein: CASSLALMNTEAFF.

The J gene is TRBJ2-5, the V gene TRBV2; weak D call: TRBD2 (6 bases). CDR1 SNHLY and CDR2 FYNNEI come from the germline V gene. Trimming removed 8 bases from V and 5 bases from J, with 18 bases in between. The CDR3 totals 14 residues. CDR3 DNA sequence: TGTGCCAGCCCGAACGGGAGTTGGGATGAGACCCAGTACTTC. As protein: CASPNGSWDETQYF.

The rearrangement links TRBV9 to TRBJ2-5, with a possible D match to TRBD1 (6 bases). The CDR3 extends over 13 amino acids. The V and J ends lost 5 bases and 5 bases respectively, with 13 bases between them. Germline-derived CDR1 and CDR2 are SGDLS and YYNGEE. The CDR3 nucleotides are TGTGCCAGCAGTTTAATGGGGGCTGAGACCCAGTACTTC. It yields the protein CASSLMGAETQYF.

This chain connects TRBV2 to TRBJ1-4; no clear D gene. Germline V gives CDR1 SNHLY, CDR2 FYNNEI. The germline V and J ends were trimmed by 2 bases and 3 bases, with 10 bases remaining between them. The CDR3 is 15 residues long. The CDR3 loop reads CASSESGLPNEKLFF. DNA for the CDR3: TGTGCCAGCAGTGAAAGTGGGCTACCTAATGAAAAACTGTTTTTT. Filled out from reference TRBV2 and TRBJ1-4, the complete variable domain reads EPEVTQTPSHQVTQMGQEVILRCVPISNHLYFYWYRQILGQKVEFLVSFYNNEISEKSEIFDDQFSVERPDGSNFTLKIRSTKLEDSAMYFCASSESGLPNEKLFFGSGTQLSVL.

The CDR3 bases are TGTGCCAGTGCGATGACAGGGTTTGGCACTGAAGCTTTCTTT. Protein sequence: CASAMTGFGTEAFF. The chain combines TRBV12-3 or TRBV12-4 with TRBJ1-1, with 7 bases matching TRBD1. Unmatched junction bases numbered 11, after V lost 9 bases and J lost 4 bases. The CDR3 covers 14 residues.

Points on this clonotype: A much larger clone differs from this one at a single base, so this may be a read error. Here the CDR3 omits its conserved ending phenylalanine or tryptophan, so a read error is the likely source. The limits of the CDR3 on the DNA are not certain, so only TCRdb's listed CDR3 is given. This chain links TRBV5-6 with TRBJ1-3; TRBD1, the table's D call, was not compared with the DNA. The germline V gene encodes CDR1 SGHDT and CDR2 YYEEEE. The CDR3 has 10 amino acids, counting both end residues. Here the CDR3 reads CANSLQGRLA.

This clonotype was seen only a few times. This sequence joins TRBV7-2 and TRBJ2-1; D possibly matches TRBD1 or TRBD2 (5 bases each). Germline V CDR1 and CDR2: SGHTA, FQGNSA. The CDR3 runs to 11 residues. V lost 5 bases, J lost 7 bases, and 6 bases lay in between. The CDR3 DNA follows: TGTGCCAGCAGCGGGGGTAATGAGCAGTTCTTC. This codes for CASSGGNEQFF.

For the CDR3, the DNA is TGCAGTGCTAGTAAGGGGAGCGGGTATGGCTACACCTTC. Translated, it gives CSASKGSGYGYTF. The rearrangement joins TRBV20-1 to TRBJ1-2; a weak D match, TRBD1 (5 bases). Per germline, CDR1 DFQATT and CDR2 SNEGSKA (reference sequence). Deletions cut 3 bases from V and 5 bases from J, with 13 bases between. This CDR3 has 13 amino acids.

The CDR3 DNA reads TGTGCCAGCGGGGGGACGGGCAACACCATATATTTT. Translated, it gives CASGGTGNTIYF. V usage is TRBV7-2 and J usage is TRBJ1-3; a weak D match, TRBD1 (5 bases). The CDR3 sequence is 12 residues long. V gave up 8 bases and J gave up 7 bases, with 12 bases separating them. Germline CDR1 SGHTA, CDR2 FQGNSA.

This chain uses TRBV29-1 with TRBJ2-7, with 7 bases aligning to TRBD1. CDR3 length equals 13 residues. Germline CDR1 reads SQVTM; CDR2 reads ANQGSEA. V was pared by 6 bases and J by 7 bases, with 12 bases of the junction left unmatched. CDR3 in DNA: TGCAGCGTGGGACAGTTCGTAGGGAAAGAGCAGTACTTC. This encodes CSVGQFVGKEQYF.

The J gene is TRBJ1-5, the V gene TRBV7-6, with 9 bases that match TRBD1. The germline V gene has CDR1 SGHVS and CDR2 FNYEAQ. The CDR3 is 15 residues long. V gave up 5 bases and J gave up 7 bases; unmatched junction bases: 9. CDR3 sequence (DNA): TGTGCCAGCAGCCGGGGGGACAGGGATGGGCAGCCCCAGCATTTT. It encodes CASSRGDRDGQPQHF.

This chain joins TRBV5-1 and TRBJ2-2, with TRBD2 identical over 7 bases. In germline, CDR1 is SGHRS, CDR2 YFSETQ. This CDR3 has 15 amino acids. The V and J ends lost 5 bases and 7 bases, in that order; junction bases with no gene match: 11. CDR3 coding DNA: TGCGCCAGCAGGCGGCTAGCGGCGACCAGCGGGGAGCTGTTTTTT. Its protein is CASRRLAATSGELFF.

The table lists this clonotype with many counts. This chain links TRBV29-1 with TRBJ2-7, with 8 bases that match TRBD2. The CDR3 has 12 amino acids. CDR1 and CDR2 from the germline V gene are SQVTM and ANQGSEA. With V trimmed by 5 bases and J by 5 bases, 5 bases remained unmatched. The CDR3 sequence is CSVNSGSDEQYF. The CDR3 DNA sequence: TGCAGCGTTAACAGCGGGAGCGACGAGCAGTACTTC.

This clonotype was seen repeatedly, ten times or more. V gene TRBV14 combines with J gene TRBJ2-5; TRBD1 agrees at 7 bases. The CDR3 loop spans 16 amino acids. V was clipped by 4 bases and J by 4 bases; unmatched bases: 12. The germline gives CDR1 SGHDN, CDR2 FVKESK. CDR3 loop: CASSPWDSSPGETQYF. CDR3 sequence (DNA): TGTGCCAGCAGCCCCTGGGACAGTAGCCCGGGAGAGACCCAGTACTTC.

The V and J genes are TRBV9 and TRBJ1-2; 9 bases match TRBD1. V was pared by 0 bases and J by 6 bases, with 3 bases of the junction left unmatched. CDR1 is SGDLS and CDR2 is YYNGEE in the germline V gene. The CDR3 totals 14 residues. The CDR3: CASSVDRGRDGYTF. The CDR3 nucleotides read TGTGCCAGCAGCGTAGACAGGGGGCGGGATGGCTACACCTTC.

This clonotype was counted ten times or more. The V and J genes are TRBV6-2 or TRBV6-3 and TRBJ2-5; 11 bases match TRBD2. From germline, CDR1 is MNHEY and CDR2 SVGEGT. The junction had 5 bases not matched to a gene; V was cut back by 3 bases and J by 5 bases. The CDR3 runs to 15 residues. The CDR3 sequence: CASSYSSGRSETQYF. As DNA, the CDR3 is TGTGCCAGCAGTTATTCTAGCGGGAGGAGTGAGACCCAGTACTTC.

This chain joins TRBV6-1 and TRBJ2-5; the D gene is possibly TRBD2 (6 bases). The CDR3 consists of 13 residues. Germline V gives CDR1 MNHNS, CDR2 SASEGT. V was trimmed by 8 bases and J by 7 bases, leaving 17 bases between them. As DNA, the CDR3 is TGTGCCAGCTTGGCGGGGTTTGGTGTGACCCAGTACTTC. It specifies CASLAGFGVTQYF.

This clonotype was observed a handful of times. At one boundary the junction diverges from the germline segment, which might be a read error. The J gene is TRBJ2-7, the V gene TRBV7-8; 13 nucleotides line up with TRBD2. The germline V gene encodes CDR1 SGHVS and CDR2 FQNEAQ. The CDR3 is 16 amino acids. CDR3 in amino acids: CASSQGEGLAGNEQYF. CDR3 DNA: TGCGCCAGCAGCCAAGGGGAGGGACTAGCGGGAAACGAGCAGTACTTC.

V is TRBV10-2 and J is TRBJ1-4; maybe TRBD1 (6 bases). The V and J ends lost 7 bases and 2 bases respectively, with 11 bases between them. Per germline, CDR1 WSHSY and CDR2 SAAADI. The CDR3 runs 14 residues. CDR3 protein: CASTGGSTNEKLFF. The CDR3, as DNA: TGCGCCAGCACGGGGGGCAGTACTAATGAAAAACTGTTTTTT.

This chain connects TRBV6-6 to TRBJ2-2; D might be TRBD2 (6 bases). V gave up 2 bases and J gave up 7 bases, with 11 bases separating them. CDR1 and CDR2 (germline): MNHNY, SVGAGI (reference sequence). The CDR3 has 14 residues. DNA of the CDR3: TGTGCCAGCAGTTACGGGGGGAGTGGCGGGGAGCTGTTTTTT. It specifies CASSYGGSGGELFF.

There are many counts of this clonotype. V and J are TRBV6-5 and TRBJ2-7, with D tentatively TRBD1 (5 bases). Germline V gene lookup returns CDR1 MNHEY and CDR2 SVGAGI. The CDR3 loop spans 15 amino acids. V lost 0 bases to trimming and J lost 5 bases, with 14 bases between them. The CDR3 DNA is TGTGCCAGCAGTTACTCGATGCGCAGGGCGGACGAGCAGTACTTC. Translation gives CASSYSMRRADEQYF.

The J gene is TRBJ2-7, the V gene TRBV29-1; D possibly corresponds to TRBD1 (5 bases). V shed 1 base and J shed 6 bases, with 13 bases lying between them. The CDR3 covers 13 residues. The germline V gene has CDR1 SQVTM and CDR2 ANQGSEA. CDR3 amino acids: CSVEGGEFREQYF. The DNA of the CDR3 is TGCAGCGTTGAAGGGGGCGAGTTTCGCGAGCAGTACTTC.

This clonotype appeared many times. J is TRBJ1-6 and V is TRBV3-1, with D possibly TRBD1 on 6 matching bases. V lost 2 bases and J lost 8, with 13 bases in between. Germline V gene sequence: CDR1 LGHDT, CDR2 YNNKEL (reference sequence). CDR3 length equals 15 residues. The CDR3: CASSQRGKGDSPLHF. DNA for the CDR3: TGTGCCAGCAGCCAAAGGGGGAAGGGAGATTCACCCCTCCACTTT.

The table lists this clonotype with a few counts. This chain uses TRBV7-6 with TRBJ2-5, with 10 bases lining up with TRBD1. This CDR3 spans 14 amino acids. Per germline, CDR1 SGHVS and CDR2 FNYEAQ. V shed 5 bases, J shed 5 bases, and the junction held 5 bases outside the gene matches. CDR3 DNA: TGTGCCAGCAGCAAGACAGGGGGCATCGAGACCCAGTACTTC. Translation: CASSKTGGIETQYF.

This rearrangement joins TRBV7-9 to TRBJ2-7, with D possibly being TRBD1 (5 bases). The germline V gene encodes CDR1 SEHNR and CDR2 FQNEAQ (reference sequence). The CDR3 spans 13 residues. V was shortened by 6 bases and J by 5 bases, with 14 bases between the two germline ends. Here the CDR3 reads CASSVRDSDEQYF. The CDR3 coding sequence is TGTGCCAGCAGTGTAAGAGACAGTGACGAGCAGTACTTC.